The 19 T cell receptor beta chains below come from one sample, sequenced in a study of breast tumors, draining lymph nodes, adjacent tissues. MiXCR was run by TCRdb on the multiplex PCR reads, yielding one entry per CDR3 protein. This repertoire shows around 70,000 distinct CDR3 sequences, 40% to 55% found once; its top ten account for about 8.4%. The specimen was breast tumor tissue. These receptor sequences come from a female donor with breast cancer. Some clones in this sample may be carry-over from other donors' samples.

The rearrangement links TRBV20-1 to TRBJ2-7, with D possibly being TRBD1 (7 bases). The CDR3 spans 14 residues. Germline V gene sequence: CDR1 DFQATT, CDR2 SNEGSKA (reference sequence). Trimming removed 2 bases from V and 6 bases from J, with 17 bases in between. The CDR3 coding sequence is TGCAGTGCTAGATCGGGCAGGGGGGATTCCGAGCAGTACTTC. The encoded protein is CSARSGRGDSEQYF.

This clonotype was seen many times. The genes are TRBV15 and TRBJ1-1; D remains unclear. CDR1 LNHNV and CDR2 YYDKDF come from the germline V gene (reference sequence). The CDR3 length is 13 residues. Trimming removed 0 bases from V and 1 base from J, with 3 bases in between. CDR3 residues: CATSREPNTEAFF. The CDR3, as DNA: TGTGCCACCAGCAGAGAACCGAACACTGAAGCTTTCTTT.

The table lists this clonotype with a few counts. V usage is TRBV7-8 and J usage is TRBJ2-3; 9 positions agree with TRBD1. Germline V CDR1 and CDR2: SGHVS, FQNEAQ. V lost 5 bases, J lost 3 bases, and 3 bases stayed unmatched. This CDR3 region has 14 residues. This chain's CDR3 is CASSVDRGTDTQYF. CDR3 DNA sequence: TGTGCCAGCAGCGTGGACAGGGGAACAGATACGCAGTATTTT.

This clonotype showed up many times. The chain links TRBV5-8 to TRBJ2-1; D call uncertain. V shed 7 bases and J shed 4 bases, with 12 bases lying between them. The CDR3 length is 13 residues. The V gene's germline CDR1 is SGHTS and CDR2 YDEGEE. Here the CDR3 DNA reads TGTGCCAGCGGCTCAGTAGGGTACAATGAGCAGTTCTTC. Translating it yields CASGSVGYNEQFF.

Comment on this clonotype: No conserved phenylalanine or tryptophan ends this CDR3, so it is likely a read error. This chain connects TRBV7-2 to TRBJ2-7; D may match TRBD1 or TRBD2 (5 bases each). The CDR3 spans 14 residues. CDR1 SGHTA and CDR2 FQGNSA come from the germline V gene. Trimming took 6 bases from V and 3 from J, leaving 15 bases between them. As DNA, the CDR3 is TGTGCCAGCAGGCGTGCCGGGGCTAGCTACGAGCAGTACCTC. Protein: CASRRAGASYEQYL.

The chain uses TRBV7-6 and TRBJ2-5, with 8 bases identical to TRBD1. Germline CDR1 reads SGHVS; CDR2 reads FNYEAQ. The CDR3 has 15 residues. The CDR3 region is CAGSLDRGFEETQYF. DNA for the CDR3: TGTGCTGGCAGCTTAGACAGGGGATTCGAAGAGACCCAGTACTTC.

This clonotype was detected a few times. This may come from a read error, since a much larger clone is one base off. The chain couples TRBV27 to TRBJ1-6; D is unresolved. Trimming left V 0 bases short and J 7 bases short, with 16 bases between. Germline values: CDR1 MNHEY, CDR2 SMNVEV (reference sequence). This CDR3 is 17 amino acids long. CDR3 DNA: TGTGCCAGCAGTTTATCGCCCGAGGCAGGACCAAATTCACCCCTCCACTTT. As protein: CASSLSPEAGPNSPLHF.

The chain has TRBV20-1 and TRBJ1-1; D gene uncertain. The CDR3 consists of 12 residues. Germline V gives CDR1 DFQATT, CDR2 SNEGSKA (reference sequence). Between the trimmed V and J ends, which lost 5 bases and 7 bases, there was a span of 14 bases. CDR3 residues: CSAGRHVGEAFF. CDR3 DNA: TGCAGTGCTGGGAGACATGTAGGTGAAGCTTTCTTT.

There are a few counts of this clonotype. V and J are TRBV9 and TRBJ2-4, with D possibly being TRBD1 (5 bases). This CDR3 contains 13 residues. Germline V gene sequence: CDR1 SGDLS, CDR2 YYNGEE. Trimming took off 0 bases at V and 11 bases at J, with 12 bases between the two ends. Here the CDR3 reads CASSVAAVGVQYF. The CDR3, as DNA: TGTGCCAGCAGCGTAGCGGCCGTAGGGGTTCAGTACTTC.

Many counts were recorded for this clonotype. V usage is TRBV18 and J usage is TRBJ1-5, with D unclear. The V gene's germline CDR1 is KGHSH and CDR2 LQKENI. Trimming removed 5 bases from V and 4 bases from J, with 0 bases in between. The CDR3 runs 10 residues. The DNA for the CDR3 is TGTGCCAGCTCAAATCAGCCCCAGCATTTT. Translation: CASSNQPQHF.

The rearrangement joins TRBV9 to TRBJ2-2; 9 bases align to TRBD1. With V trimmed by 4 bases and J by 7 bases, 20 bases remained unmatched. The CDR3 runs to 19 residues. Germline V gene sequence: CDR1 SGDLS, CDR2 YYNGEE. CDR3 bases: TGTGCCAGCAGCCACACCCCTCGGGGACAGGGATCGTTTATCGGGGAGCTGTTTTTT. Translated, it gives CASSHTPRGQGSFIGELFF.

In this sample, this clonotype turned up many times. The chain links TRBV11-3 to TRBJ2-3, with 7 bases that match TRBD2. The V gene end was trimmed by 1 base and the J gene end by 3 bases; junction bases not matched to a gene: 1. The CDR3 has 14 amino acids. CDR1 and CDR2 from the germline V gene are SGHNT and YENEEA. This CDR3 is CASSLGAGTDTQYF. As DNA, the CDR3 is TGTGCCAGCAGCTTAGGAGCGGGAACAGATACGCAGTATTTT. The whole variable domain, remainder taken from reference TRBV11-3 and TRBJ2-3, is EAGVVQSPRYKIIEKKQPVAFWCNPISGHNTLYWYLQNLGQGPELLIRYENEEAVDDSQLPKDRFSAERLKGVDSTLKIQPAELGDSAVYLCASSLGAGTDTQYFGPGTRLTVL.

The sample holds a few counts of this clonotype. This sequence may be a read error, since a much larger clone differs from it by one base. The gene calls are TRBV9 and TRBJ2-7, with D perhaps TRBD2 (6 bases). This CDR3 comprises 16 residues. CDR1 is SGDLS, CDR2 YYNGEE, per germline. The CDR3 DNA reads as TGTGCCAGCAGCGTAGGGAGTAGCGGAAGCTCCTACGCGCAGTACTTC. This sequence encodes CASSVGSSGSSYAQYF. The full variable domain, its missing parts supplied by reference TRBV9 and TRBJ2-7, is DSGVTQTPKHLITATGQRVTLRCSPRSGDLSVYWYQQSLDQGLQFLIQYYNGEERAKGNILERFSAQQFPDLHSELNLSSLELGDSALYFCASSVGSSGSSYAQYFGPGTRLTVT.

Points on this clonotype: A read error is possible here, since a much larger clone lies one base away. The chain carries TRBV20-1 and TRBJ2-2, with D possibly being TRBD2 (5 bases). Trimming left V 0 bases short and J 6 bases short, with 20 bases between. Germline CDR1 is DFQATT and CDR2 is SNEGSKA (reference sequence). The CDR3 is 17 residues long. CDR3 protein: CSARDGGRLPTPGELFF. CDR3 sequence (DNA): TGCAGTGCTAGAGATGGTGGGAGACTACCAACACCCGGGGAGCTGTTTTTT.

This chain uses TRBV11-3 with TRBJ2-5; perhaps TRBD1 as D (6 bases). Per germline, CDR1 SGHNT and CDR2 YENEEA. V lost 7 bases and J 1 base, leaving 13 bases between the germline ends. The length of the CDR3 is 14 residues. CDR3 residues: CASTNRVGQETQYF. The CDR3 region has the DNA TGTGCCAGCACAAACAGGGTGGGCCAAGAGACCCAGTACTTC.

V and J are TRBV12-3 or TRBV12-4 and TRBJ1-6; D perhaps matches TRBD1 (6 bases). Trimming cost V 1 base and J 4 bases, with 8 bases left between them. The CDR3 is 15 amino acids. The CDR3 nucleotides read TGTGCCAGCAGTTTAGGAGGACAGTATAATTCACCCCTCCACTTT. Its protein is CASSLGGQYNSPLHF.

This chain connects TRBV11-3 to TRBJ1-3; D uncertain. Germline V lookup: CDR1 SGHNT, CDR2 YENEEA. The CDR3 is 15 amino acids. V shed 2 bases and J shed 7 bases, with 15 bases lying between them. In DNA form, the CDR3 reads TGTGCCAGCAGCTTATTGGGGATTGGGATGAACACCATATATTTT. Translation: CASSLLGIGMNTIYF.

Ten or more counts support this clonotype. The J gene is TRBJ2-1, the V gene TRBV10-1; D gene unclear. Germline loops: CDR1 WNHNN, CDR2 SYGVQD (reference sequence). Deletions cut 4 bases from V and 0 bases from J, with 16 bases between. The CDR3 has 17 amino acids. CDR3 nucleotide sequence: TGCGCCAGCAGTGGATCCAGCGTTTCGAGCTCCTACAATGAGCAGTTCTTC. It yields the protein CASSGSSVSSSYNEQFF.

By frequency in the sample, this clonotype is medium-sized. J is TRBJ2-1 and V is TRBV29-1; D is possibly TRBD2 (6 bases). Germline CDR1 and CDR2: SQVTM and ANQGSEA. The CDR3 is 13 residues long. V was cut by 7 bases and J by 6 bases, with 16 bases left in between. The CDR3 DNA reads TGCAGCGGAGGGGAGGTGAAAATCAATGAGCAGTTCTTC. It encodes CSGGEVKINEQFF.